This T cell receptor beta chain came from a study of graft-versus-host responses after intestinal transplantation. About the study: In this cohort, recipients had multivisceral, liver-intestinal, or isolated intestinal transplants. Every recipient underwent anti-thymocyte globulin induction, then tacrolimus and steroids for around three years.

Profiling relied on immunoSEQ multiplex PCR, and the TCRdb table lists in-frame clones only, not all of them. The sample lists over 70,000 clones, around 83% occurring once. Regarding the study as a whole: Declining HvG levels early post-transplant were linked to peak circulating GvH clone levels.

Losses at the gene ends were 3 bases for V and 3 bases for J; bases not matched to a gene: 8. CDR3 size: 17 residues. From germline, CDR1 is MNHNS and CDR2 SASEGT. This clone is a singleton in its sample. The target antigen is unknown. The TCR sequence derives from a human donor who received an intestinal transplant. This sequence joins TRBV6-1 and TRBJ2-3; 11 bases line up with TRBD1. This specimen was unstimulated CD8+ T cells sorted from spleen or lymph node cells, taken before intestinal transplant. CDR3 residues: CASSDAGTGGLTDTQYF. DNA for the CDR3: TGTGCCAGCAGTGATGCAGGGACAGGGGGTTTGACAGATACGCAGTATTTT.